The subject of this entry is one T cell receptor beta chain. This sample was included in a study of blood T cell repertoires in COVID-19. Generated by immunoSEQ multiplex PCR, the TCRdb table keeps only in-frame clones and is missing some. The sample includes 100,000 or so clones, roughly 79% of them seen just once. The germline CDR1 and CDR2 sequences are KGHSH and LQKENI. This CDR3 has 13 amino acids. V dropped 6 bases and J dropped 5 bases, with 14 bases sitting between them. The chain joins TRBV18 to TRBJ2-7; D might be TRBD1 (6 bases). The sample consisted of peripheral blood. This TCR was sampled from a human donor in a cohort sampled during active COVID-19. CDR3: CASSNTGSNEQYF. The CDR3 nucleotides are TGTGCCAGCTCCAATACAGGGTCTAACGAGCAGTACTTC.